The present T cell receptor beta chain was sequenced within a study of blood T cell repertoires in COVID-19. Study-wide background: Acute-phase and convalescent COVID-19 samples originated in the United States, Italy and Spain.

Assay: immunoSEQ multiplex PCR; the TCRdb copy retains only in-frame clones and omits some. This table holds roughly 300,000 clones, 87% found once. Germline V gene lookup returns CDR1 SGHDT and CDR2 YYEEEE. The CDR3 has 12 residues. V was trimmed by 4 bases and J by 7 bases, leaving 11 bases between them. The sequenced material came from peripheral blood. This sequence originates from a woman in her thirties or forties who had recovered from COVID-19. This chain joins TRBV5-6 and TRBJ2-5, with TRBD2 as a possible D gene (7 bases). CDR3 nucleotide sequence: TGTGCCAGCAGCCAAGGGGGGGGGACCCAGTACTTC. Translating it yields CASSQGGGTQYF.